This is a list of T cell receptor beta chains from one sample in a study of cytomegalovirus exposure and HLA in healthy donors. Method: immunoSEQ multiplex PCR; TCRdb's copy keeps in-frame clones and lacks some. Of some 210,000 clones listed, around 73% are singletons. Sequences were obtained from PBMCs. These TCRs come from a male donor in good health and CMV-seronegative. The conserved cysteine and the conserved F or W are not part of the CDR3 here.

TRBJ2-5	TRBV7-3	ASSLDRGGETQY
TRBJ2-2	TRBV2	ASKGARTGELF
TRBJ2-7	TRBV28	ASSEGQGAIHEQY
TRBJ2-5	TRBV4-1	ASSQDLYRVVY
TRBJ2-3	TRBV30	AWSGADTQY
TRBJ2-7	TRBV18	ASSQTGSYEQY
TRBJ2-3	TRBV15	ATSRVLALDTQY
TRBJ2-1	TRBV28	ASSFAGGRNNEQF
TRBJ1-5	TRBV28	ASSLGGAYNQPQH
TRBJ1-1	TRBV5-4	ASSLIDRPVLTEAF
TRBJ1-5	TRBV28	ATSDRTGQPQH
TRBJ1-1	TRBV6-1	ASSFSGEAF
-	TRBV2	ASRIPSQGTYEQY
TRBJ2-1	TRBV5-1	ASSPGRGLNEQF
TRBJ1-3	TRBV30	AWSVRGGGNTIY
TRBJ2-5	TRBV5-1	ASSGSLAGASAQY
TRBJ1-3	TRBV5-1	ASSSGGGNTIY
TRBJ2-7	TRBV10-2	ASSVRGVYEQY
-	TRBV27	ASSFGTGLYEQY
TRBJ1-2	TRBV28	ASSGMGQGVYGYT
TRBJ1-2	TRBV14	ASSPDSNYGYT
TRBJ2-7	TRBV5-6	ASRGLSYEQY
TRBJ2-7	TRBV28	ASSLAGIPLAEQY
TRBJ1-1	TRBV12-5	ASGLAVGGIAEAF
TRBJ2-1	TRBV7-9	ASSNGLYYEQF
TRBJ1-1	TRBV6-5	ASTRPGAEAF
TRBJ2-7	TRBV5-1	ASSLVGGRNREQY
TRBJ2-7	TRBV9	ASSPRTELYEQY
TRBJ2-1	TRBV25-1	ASSEYSYNEQF
TRBJ2-7	TRBV2	ASRRDRGNEQY
TRBJ2-5	TRBV5-4	ASSSLAEETQY
-	TRBV5-6	ASSWGQEMSEQY
TRBJ2-5	TRBV2	ASNMDRGRETQY
TRBJ2-2	TRBV28	ASSPHIGGNTGELF
TRBJ1-5	TRBV19	ASRPGQPVVEPQH
TRBJ2-4	TRBV5-1	ASSLVWDRGPIHIQY
TRBJ2-7	TRBV4-1	ASGSSYEQY
TRBJ1-5	TRBV5-6	ASSLFMGGTDSNQPQH
TRBJ2-5	TRBV15	ATSRDGRGRYQETQY
TRBJ2-1	TRBV19	ASSTPSGGVTVNEQF
TRBJ2-7	TRBV29-1	SATGDRGRDEQY
TRBJ1-1	TRBV28	ASSLSVGGEAF
TRBJ2-5	TRBV25-1	ASSESQGGEETQY
TRBJ2-3	TRBV11-1	ASSDREISITDTQY
-	TRBV4-2	ASSQSASGASYEQY
TRBJ2-5	TRBV5-1	ASSFPSETQY
TRBJ1-3	TRBV19	ASSEAGTGNTIY
TRBJ1-1	TRBV4-1	ASSQVQEFFTEAF
TRBJ2-1	TRBV12-5	ASGGGGRGDYNEQF
TRBJ2-1	TRBV19	ASSIDLGSASGRGNEQF
TRBJ1-2	TRBV18	ASSPNTGEAYGYT
TRBJ2-3	TRBV7-3	ASSFLTNPGLAGSDTQY
TRBJ1-5	TRBV18	ASSPGQLNQPQH
TRBJ2-1	TRBV11-2	ASSRTSGRINEQF
TRBJ2-7	TRBV18	ASSPLDRGYEQY